This entry lists 10 T cell receptor beta chains sequenced from one sample in a study of blood T cells in healthy people across ages. The authors ran a second PCR of roughly 7 to 11 cycles using a sample-barcoded 5' primer and a J-beta primer mix. TCRdb reanalysed the 5' RACE reads using MiXCR and keeps one entry per CDR3 protein. The table has 1.5 million to 1.8 million distinct CDR3 sequences, approximately 43% seen once. The sample consisted of blood. Source of these receptors: a woman under 30 in good health.

A single count supports this clonotype. This chain uses TRBV28 with TRBJ2-1, with D possibly being TRBD1 (5 bases). Germline loops: CDR1 MDHEN, CDR2 SYDVKM. V was cut by 7 bases and J by 0 bases, with 10 bases left in between. The CDR3 totals 14 residues. The CDR3 DNA is TGTGCCAGCAAAACAGACAGCTCCTACAATGAGCAGTTCTTC. Encoded protein: CASKTDSSYNEQFF.

This chain connects TRBV20-1 to TRBJ2-1; 13 nucleotides line up with TRBD2. With 2 bases clipped from V and 7 bases from J, the junction kept 8 bases outside the gene matches. Germline-derived CDR1 and CDR2 are DFQATT and SNEGSKA (reference sequence). The CDR3 has 16 amino acids. CDR3 loop: CSARHTSGRVGNEQFF. The CDR3 nucleotides read TGCAGTGCTAGACATACTAGCGGGAGGGTTGGGAATGAGCAGTTCTTC.

This clonotype was picked up many times. This chain links TRBV20-1 with TRBJ1-2, with D uncertain. Germline CDR1 reads DFQATT; CDR2 reads SNEGSKA (reference sequence). This CDR3 region has 14 residues. Deletions cut 1 base from V and 0 bases from J, with 9 bases between. As DNA, the CDR3 is TGCAGTGCTAGAGGGCGGAAAGCTAACTATGGCTACACCTTC. Translating gives CSARGRKANYGYTF.

The genes are TRBV12-3 or TRBV12-4 and TRBJ2-1, with TRBD2 matching over 8 bases. V was pared by 6 bases and J by 5 bases, with 9 bases of the junction left unmatched. The CDR3 sequence is 15 residues long. DNA of the CDR3: TGTGCCAGCAGGGAGCGGGGGCTTTCGAACAATGAGCAGTTCTTC. Protein: CASRERGLSNNEQFF.

This clonotype has a handful of counts. The chain uses TRBV13 and TRBJ2-3; possibly TRBD1 or TRBD2 for D (5 bases each). Germline assignment: CDR1 PRHDT and CDR2 FYEKMQ (reference sequence). CDR3 size: 16 residues. Between the trimmed V and J ends, which lost 3 bases and 5 bases, there was a span of 18 bases. CDR3 sequence reads: CASSFFAGARIDTQYF. In DNA, the CDR3 is TGTGCCAGCAGCTTTTTCGCCGGGGCCCGGATAGATACGCAGTATTTT.

The chain employs TRBV21-1 and TRBJ2-5; TRBD1 was called by the table and not checked on the DNA. TRBV21-1 is reported as a pseudogene. The CDR3 covers 16 residues. The CDR3 sequence: CASSKALWTGAETQYF. CDR3 in DNA: TGTGCCAGCAGCAAAGCGCTTTGGACAGGGGCAGAGACCCAGTACTTC.

The chain couples TRBV5-1 to TRBJ2-1; 9 bases map to TRBD2. The germline V gene encodes CDR1 SGHRS and CDR2 YFSETQ. V lost 5 bases and J lost 4; bases outside the gene matches: 13. This CDR3 has 17 amino acids. For the CDR3, the DNA is TGCGCCAGCAGTCGCGACTTAGCGGGAGCCCTTTACAATGAGCAGTTCTTC. The encoded protein is CASSRDLAGALYNEQFF.

This clonotype was seen only once. DNA for the CDR3: TGTGCCAGCTCTCAGGGGTGGTCCTACAATGAGCAGTTCTTC. Amino acid sequence: CASSQGWSYNEQFF. The rearrangement joins TRBV2 to TRBJ2-1; D is perhaps TRBD1 (6 bases). The V end was cut by 8 bases, the J end by 1 base, with 12 bases between. Germline CDR1 SNHLY, CDR2 FYNNEI. CDR3 length equals 14 residues.

The rearrangement uses TRBV9 and TRBJ2-6; D may match TRBD1 or TRBD2 (5 bases each). The CDR3 is made up of 13 amino acids. Deletions cut 4 bases from V and 9 bases from J, with 11 bases between. Germline lookup yields CDR1 SGDLS and CDR2 YYNGEE. The CDR3 loop is CASSYGTYNVLTF. The CDR3 DNA is TGTGCCAGCAGCTATGGGACCTACAACGTCCTGACTTTC.

The rearrangement links TRBV7-9 to TRBJ1-2, with TRBD1 as a possible D gene (5 bases). V lost 6 bases, J lost 4 bases, and 21 bases lay in between. The CDR3 is made up of 16 amino acids. CDR1 is SEHNR and CDR2 is FQNEAQ in the germline V gene (reference sequence). CDR3 DNA: TGTGCCAGCAGGCCACGCACACTAACAGGACCCTATGGCTACACCTTC. It yields the protein CASRPRTLTGPYGYTF.